This is a list of T cell receptor beta chains from one sample in a study of T cells after posttransplantation cyclophosphamide. Assay used: immunoSEQ multiplex PCR; TCRdb lists only in-frame clones, some missing. The table shows about 36,000 clones, with just under 80% occurring only once. The source was CD4+ T cells sorted from blood, collected 1903 days after a stem cell transplant with posttransplant cyclophosphamide. These receptors originate from a female patient aged 40 to 50 who received an allogeneic stem cell transplant from a related donor, was CMV-positive, and had no GVHD. T cells may partly derive from the graft donor. Both conserved end residues are part of each CDR3.

j_call,v_call,cdr3_aa
TRBJ1-1,TRBV4-1,CASSQERWGRTEAFF
TRBJ2-6,TRBV7-8,CASSPGTFIASGANVLTF
TRBJ1-1,TRBV11-2,CASSLSTGEWWTEAFF
TRBJ1-6,TRBV4-3,CASSQNTGTDDSPLHF
TRBJ1-1,TRBV6-4,CASRQGPNTEAFF
TRBJ2-7,TRBV11-2,CASSFTGGADEQYF
TRBJ1-1,TRBV6-5,CASSYSPVNTEAFF
TRBJ1-1,TRBV11-2,CASSLWPLGGSEAFF
TRBJ1-4,TRBV6-1,CASSAKLSAREKLFF
TRBJ1-5,TRBV2,CASSEQARSNQPQHF
TRBJ2-5,TRBV9,CASSDTGAIGGTQYF
TRBJ2-5,TRBV4-2,CASSSRREAGGYKETQYF
TRBJ1-5,TRBV7-2,CASSSGGGSNQPQHF
TRBJ1-1,TRBV7-2,CASSLAGSVTAFF
TRBJ1-4,TRBV5-1,CASSLAGGNEKLFF
TRBJ1-6,TRBV28,CASSLSGRNNSPLHF
TRBJ2-3,TRBV27,CASSPSYFGGDTDTQYF
TRBJ2-1,TRBV10-3,CAITGTGLNNEQFF
TRBJ1-2,TRBV5-1,CASSSGTDPYGYTF
TRBJ1-1,TRBV19,CASSIEVVHRAYTEAFF
TRBJ1-1,TRBV6-6,CASSYRRENTEAFF
TRBJ2-2,TRBV5-4,CASSHRGSVTGELFF
TRBJ1-3,TRBV6-5,CASSYGGISGNTIYF
TRBJ1-2,TRBV19,CASSIHGGYTF
TRBJ1-6,TRBV11-2,CASSTKQALPLHF
TRBJ2-2,TRBV5-1,CASSLDRGSGELFF
TRBJ2-3,TRBV6-5,CASSQRGIYTQYF
TRBJ2-3,TRBV5-4,CASSINRLSSTDTQYF